The rows below give T cell receptor beta chains drawn from one sample of a study of blood T cell repertoires in COVID-19. Generated by immunoSEQ multiplex PCR, the TCRdb table keeps only in-frame clones and is missing some. The table lists some 100,000 clones, 80% to 90% of them singletons, with roughly 2.5% in the top ten. Sequences were obtained from PBMCs or T cells enriched from blood (not recorded which). These receptors were obtained from a woman in her forties or fifties who had recovered from COVID-19. Both conserved end residues are part of each CDR3. The D gene is left open where the match is weak. Not every row has a clone size; where given, it reads once, few, many or a size class.

clone size	D gene	V gene	J gene	CDR3 protein	CDR3 DNA
-	-	TRBV5-1	TRBJ2-2	CASSRGGGAQRTGELFF	TGCGCCAGCAGCCGAGGGGGAGGGGCCCAACGCACCGGGGAGCTGTTTTTT
-	TRBD2	TRBV30	TRBJ2-7	CAWALAGVPYEQYF	TGTGCCTGGGCACTAGCGGGGGTTCCCTACGAGCAGTACTTC
-	-	TRBV5-1	TRBJ1-1	CASRTVMNTEAFF	TGCGCCAGCAGAACAGTCATGAACACTGAAGCTTTCTTT
-	-	TRBV19	TRBJ2-7	CASSIEAGIYEQYF	TGTGCCAGTAGTATTGAAGCCGGGATCTACGAGCAGTACTTC
-	-	TRBV15	TRBJ1-1	CATSRDQTAVEAFF	TGTGCCACCAGCAGAGATCAGACGGCGGTTGAAGCTTTCTTT
-	-	TRBV30	TRBJ2-5	CATGGRPQETQYF	TGTGCCACAGGCGGAAGACCCCAAGAGACCCAGTACTTC
-	-	TRBV28	TRBJ1-5	CATVRDSGNQPQHF	TGTGCCACCGTTCGGGATTCTGGCAATCAGCCCCAGCATTTT
-	TRBD1	TRBV27	TRBJ2-2	CASSLLWGQGYTGELFF	TGTGCCAGCAGTTTATTGTGGGGACAGGGATACACCGGGGAGCTGTTTTTT
-	-	TRBV5-8	TRBJ2-5	CASSPGTHQETQYF	TGTGCCAGCAGCCCGGGGACACATCAAGAGACCCAGTACTTC
-	-	TRBV4-1	TRBJ2-7	CASSPQFGGHEQYF	TGCGCCAGCAGCCCCCAATTCGGGGGGCACGAGCAGTACTTC
-	TRBD2	TRBV5-1	TRBJ2-1	CASSPMASGGFNEQFF	TGCGCCAGCAGCCCGATGGCTAGCGGGGGCTTCAATGAGCAGTTCTTC
-	-	TRBV11-3	TRBJ2-1	CASSLDLRNEQFF	TGTGCCAGCAGCTTAGACCTTCGGAATGAGCAGTTCTTC
-	TRBD2	TRBV3-1/TRBV3-2	TRBJ2-3	CASSQDLSSGRADTQYF	TGTGCCAGCAGCCAAGATCTGTCTAGCGGGAGGGCAGATACGCAGTATTTT
-	TRBD1	TRBV5-1	TRBJ1-2	CASSLTLPGGYGYTF	TGCGCCAGCAGCTTGACCCTCCCAGGGGGCTATGGCTACACCTTC
few	TRBD1	TRBV6-1	TRBJ2-5	CASSEGGGLGGRLSQYF	TGTGCCAGCAGTGAAGGAGGGGGCTTAGGTGGCAGATTGAGCCAGTACTTC